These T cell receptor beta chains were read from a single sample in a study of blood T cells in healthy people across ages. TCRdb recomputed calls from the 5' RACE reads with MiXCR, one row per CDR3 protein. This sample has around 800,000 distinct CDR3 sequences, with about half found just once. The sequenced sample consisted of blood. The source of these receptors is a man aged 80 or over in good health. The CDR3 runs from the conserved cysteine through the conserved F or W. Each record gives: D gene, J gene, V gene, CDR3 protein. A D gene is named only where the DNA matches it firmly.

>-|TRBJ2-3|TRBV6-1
CASRFRKSDTDTQYF
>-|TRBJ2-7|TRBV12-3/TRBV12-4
CASSLYVGEQYF
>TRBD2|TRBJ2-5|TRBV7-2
CASSLLGTSGQETQYF
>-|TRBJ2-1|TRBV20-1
CSVMVGVGNEQFF
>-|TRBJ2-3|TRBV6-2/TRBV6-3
CASNTGESDTQYF
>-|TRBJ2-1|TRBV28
CASTSPATGLNNEQFF
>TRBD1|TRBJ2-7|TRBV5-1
CASRAPGQLRAVDEQYF
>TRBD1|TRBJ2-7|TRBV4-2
CASSQENRGAYEQYF
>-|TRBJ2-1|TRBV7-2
CASSYEGETQFF
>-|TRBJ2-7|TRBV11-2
CASSPTRIEQYF
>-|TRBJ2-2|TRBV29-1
CSVEIGDRIGTGELFF
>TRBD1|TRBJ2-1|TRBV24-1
CATSDPGTGRYEQFF